Below, one T cell receptor beta chain is given with its context. In germline, CDR1 is MDHEN, CDR2 SYDVKM. Trimming shortened V by 7 bases and J by 7 bases, and 11 bases separated the two germline ends. The CDR3 is 13 amino acids. The data were obtained in a study of metastatic and nonmetastatic thyroid tumors. TCRdb recomputed clones from the PCR reads via MiXCR. The table lists about 15,000 clones, roughly 25% of them singletons. Each patient came to thyroid surgery without any prior treatment (of any kind). The sequencing input was tumor tissue. The V call is TRBV28, the J call TRBJ1-6; no clear D. The receptor's source is a female donor with papillary thyroid cancer or a benign thyroid nodule (not recorded which). Some clones in this sample may be carry-over from other donors' samples. The CDR3 coding sequence is TGTGCCAGCACCCGGACTGAGAATTCACCCCTCCACTTT. This encodes CASTRTENSPLHF.